This TCR beta chain stems from a study of blood T cell repertoires in COVID-19. Clones were read by immunoSEQ multiplex PCR, and TCRdb kept only the in-frame ones, dropping some. The data contain 250,000 or so clones, around 90% of them seen just once; the ten biggest clones take up 2.8%. Germline CDR1 is SGHRS and CDR2 is YFSETQ. Trimming stripped 3 bases from V and 1 base from J, with 8 bases between. The length of the CDR3 is 13 residues. The table lists this clone with a count of one. This sequence was found in a man aged 35-49 years who had been exposed to COVID-19. The sequenced material came from PBMCs or T cells enriched from blood (not recorded which). J is TRBJ2-7 and V is TRBV5-1; tentatively, D is TRBD1 (6 bases). CDR3: CASSWDKSYEQYF. The CDR3 DNA is TGCGCCAGCAGCTGGGACAAATCCTACGAGCAGTACTTC. Using reference TRBV5-1 and TRBJ2-7 for the parts outside the CDR3, the full variable domain is KAGVTQTPRYLIKTRGQQVTLSCSPISGHRSVSWYQQTPGQGLQFLFEYFSETQRNKGNFPGRFSGRQFSNSRSEMNVSTLELGDSALYLCASSWDKSYEQYFGPGTRLTVT.